These 30 T cell receptor beta chains originate from one sample sequenced in a study of OX40 agonist ivuxolimab in advanced cancers. The data were produced by immunoSEQ multiplex PCR, yet TCRdb's version contains in-frame clones alone and is incomplete. The sample records tens of thousands of clones, 70% to 90% being singletons. The source was CD4+ or CD8+ T cells sorted from blood, collected in a trial of the OX40 agonist ivuxolimab. These receptors all come from an adult with an advanced solid tumor such as melanoma, head and neck, liver or kidney cancer.

The rearrangement uses TRBV5-5 and TRBJ2-7, with 8 nucleotides matching TRBD2. The CDR3 totals 15 residues. Germline V lookup: CDR1 SGHKS, CDR2 YYEKEE (reference sequence). V gave up 0 bases and J gave up 5 bases; unmatched junction bases: 7. In DNA, the CDR3 is TGTGCCAGCAGCTTGGTGGCAGCGGGAGCCAACGAGCAGTACTTC. This gives the protein CASSLVAAGANEQYF. The entire variable domain, with the rest obtained from reference TRBV5-5 and TRBJ2-7, is as follows: DAGVTQSPTHLIKTRGQQVTLRCSPISGHKSVSWYQQVLGQGPQFIFQYYEKEERGRGNFPDRFSARQFPNYSSELNVNALLLGDSALYLCASSLVAAGANEQYFGPGTRLTVT.

The table lists this clone with a count of one. The rearrangement uses TRBV9 and TRBJ1-2; D may be TRBD1 (6 bases). Germline loops: CDR1 SGDLS, CDR2 YYNGEE. The V gene lost 3 bases and the J gene lost 3 bases, with 15 bases spanning the gap. This CDR3 has 15 amino acids. The CDR3 here is CASSASGVSHYGYTF. The CDR3 DNA reads as TGTGCCAGCAGCGCTTCAGGGGTGTCGCACTATGGCTACACCTTC.

The chain combines TRBV25-1 with TRBJ2-6; D is tentatively TRBD1 or TRBD2 (5 bases each). Germline lookup yields CDR1 MGHDK and CDR2 SYGVNS. With 2 bases removed from V and 2 bases from J, the gap between germline ends came to 7 bases. CDR3 length equals 15 residues. CDR3 nucleotide sequence: TGTGCCAGCAGTGAAGGGGGTGCTGGGGCCAACGTCCTGACTTTC. Its protein is CASSEGGAGANVLTF.

This clone was counted a single time. The chain is built from TRBV5-1 and TRBJ2-1, with TRBD2 identical over 16 bases. J gave up 8 bases and V 0 bases, and 2 bases lay outside the gene matches. The CDR3 consists of 16 residues. The germline V gene encodes CDR1 SGHRS and CDR2 YFSETQ. The CDR3 protein is CASSLGGTSGRDEQFF. In DNA, the CDR3 is TGCGCCAGCAGCTTGGGTGGGACTAGCGGGAGGGATGAGCAGTTCTTC.

This clone was picked up one time. The rearrangement uses TRBV19 and TRBJ2-1, with D perhaps given as TRBD1 or TRBD2 (5 bases each). CDR1 is LNHDA, CDR2 SQIVND, per germline (reference sequence). The CDR3 sequence is 15 residues long. V lost 6 bases and J 5 bases, leaving 17 bases between the germline ends. This CDR3 is CASSLYPGRNNEQFF. The CDR3 DNA sequence: TGTGCCAGTAGCCTTTACCCGGGGCGGAACAATGAGCAGTTCTTC.

The chain recombines TRBV19 with TRBJ1-1, with 9 positions matching TRBD1. The CDR3 has 14 amino acids. Germline V gene data show CDR1 as LNHDA and CDR2 as SQIVND (reference sequence). Trimming removed 8 bases from V and 3 bases from J; junction bases left unmatched: 7. The CDR3 nucleotides are TGTGCCAGTCTCGGCCGGACAGGGGACACTGAAGCTTTCTTT. It translates to CASLGRTGDTEAFF.

This sequence joins TRBV7-9 and TRBJ1-3; the match to TRBD1 covers 8 bases. The CDR3 covers 16 residues. The germline V gene encodes CDR1 SEHNR and CDR2 FQNEAQ (reference sequence). V lost 0 bases and J lost 4; bases outside the gene matches: 5. The DNA for the CDR3 is TGTGCCAGCAGCTTAGCAGGGACAGGAGGAGGAAACACCATATATTTT. It encodes CASSLAGTGGGNTIYF.

The J gene is TRBJ2-7, the V gene TRBV6-1; D perhaps matches TRBD2 (5 bases). V lost 4 bases, J lost 6 bases, and 19 bases lay in between. The CDR3 has 15 amino acids. The germline gives CDR1 MNHNS, CDR2 SASEGT. The CDR3 here is CASSAAPGGGGEQYF. The CDR3 DNA reads as TGTGCCAGCAGTGCCGCCCCGGGCGGCGGAGGCGAGCAGTACTTC.

The chain couples TRBV13 to TRBJ2-3; TRBD2 matches 11 bases. There are 16 residues in the CDR3. Losses at the gene ends were 5 bases for V and 0 bases for J; bases not matched to a gene: 4. Germline CDR1 and CDR2: PRHDT and FYEKMQ (reference sequence). The CDR3 nucleotides read TGTGCCAGCAGCCCTTCTAGCGGGAGGAGCACAGATACGCAGTATTTT. Its protein is CASSPSSGRSTDTQYF. The entire variable domain, with the rest obtained from reference TRBV13 and TRBJ2-3, is as follows: AAGVIQSPRHLIKEKRETATLKCYPIPRHDTVYWYQQGPGQDPQFLISFYEKMQSDKGSIPDRFSAQQFSDYHSELNMSSLELGDSALYFCASSPSSGRSTDTQYFGPGTRLTVL.

This chain joins TRBV7-3 and TRBJ1-1, with D uncertain. In germline, CDR1 is SGHTA, CDR2 FQGTGA. This CDR3 is built from 13 residues. Deletions cut 5 bases from V and 1 base from J, with 8 bases between. The CDR3 is CASSLVKNTEAFF. CDR3 nucleotide sequence: TGTGCCAGCAGCCTCGTGAAGAACACTGAAGCTTTCTTT.

The gene calls are TRBV10-3 and TRBJ2-1; D not certain. CDR1 is ENHRY and CDR2 is SYGVKD in the germline V gene. V lost 7 bases and J 5 bases, leaving 9 bases between the germline ends. The CDR3 runs 12 residues. The CDR3 is CAITNSNNEQFF. DNA of the CDR3: TGTGCCATCACGAACAGCAACAATGAGCAGTTCTTC.

This chain links TRBV7-8 with TRBJ2-1, with TRBD2 as a possible D gene (6 bases). The CDR3 is 15 amino acids. CDR1 SGHVS and CDR2 FQNEAQ come from the germline V gene. The V gene lost 5 bases and the J gene lost 5 bases, with 16 bases spanning the gap. The CDR3 region has the DNA TGTGCCAGCAGCCCCGGAAGTAGCGGTGACAATGAGCAGTTCTTC. Translated, it gives CASSPGSSGDNEQFF.

The CDR3 DNA reads as TGCGCCAGCAGCCAAGCAGCCGGGACAGATCAGCCCCAGCATTTT. It codes for CASSQAAGTDQPQHF. The chain employs TRBV4-1 and TRBJ1-5, with 7 bases identical to TRBD1. V gave up 1 base and J gave up 5 bases; unmatched junction bases: 5. Germline CDR1 MGHRA, CDR2 YSYEKL. There are 15 residues in the CDR3.

This chain connects TRBV6-6 to TRBJ2-7, with 10 bases aligning to TRBD1. Germline loops: CDR1 MNHNY, CDR2 SVGAGI (reference sequence). Losses at the gene ends were 6 bases for V and 1 base for J; bases not matched to a gene: 3. This CDR3 is 14 amino acids long. The chain's CDR3 is CASRLGQGSYEQYF. CDR3 sequence (DNA): TGTGCCAGCAGATTGGGACAGGGGTCCTACGAGCAGTACTTC.

J is TRBJ2-1 and V is TRBV6-1; TRBD2 is a possible D gene (6 bases). V shed 3 bases and J shed 0 bases, with 9 bases lying between them. Germline CDR1 MNHNS, CDR2 SASEGT. The CDR3 loop spans 15 amino acids. DNA for the CDR3: TGTGCCAGCAGTGATGTCGGGAGCTCCTACAATGAGCAGTTCTTC. Its protein is CASSDVGSSYNEQFF.

The chain joins TRBV28 to TRBJ2-7; unclear D gene. The CDR3 covers 12 residues. The germline V gene has CDR1 MDHEN and CDR2 SYDVKM. V shed 6 bases and J shed 0 bases, with 6 bases lying between them. The CDR3: CASRQRSYEQYF. The CDR3 nucleotides read TGTGCCAGCAGGCAACGCTCCTACGAGCAGTACTTC.

V gene TRBV10-1 combines with J gene TRBJ2-3, with TRBD1 matching 7 bases. V dropped 4 bases and J dropped 8; count of bases not matched to a gene: 9. CDR1 is WNHNN and CDR2 is SYGVQD in the germline V gene (reference sequence). CDR3 length equals 14 residues. CDR3 loop: CASSATGLSGTQYF. The CDR3 DNA sequence: TGCGCCAGCAGTGCGACAGGGCTCTCCGGTACGCAGTATTTT.

The chain is built from TRBV6-5 and TRBJ2-1; maybe TRBD2 (6 bases). Germline CDR1 reads MNHEY; CDR2 reads SVGAGI. V was trimmed by 0 bases and J by 6 bases, leaving 12 bases between them. CDR3 length equals 15 residues. DNA of the CDR3: TGTGCCAGCAGTTACTCGAAGCAGGGAGGCAATGAGCAGTTCTTC. Translation: CASSYSKQGGNEQFF.

CDR3 in DNA: TGCGCCAGCAGCCCACGAGCGGGAGGGGACACCGGGGAGCTGTTTTTT. This gives the protein CASSPRAGGDTGELFF. The chain is built from TRBV4-1 and TRBJ2-2; 10 bases agree with TRBD2. With 4 bases clipped from V and 3 bases from J, the junction kept 5 bases outside the gene matches. The CDR3 length is 16 residues. The germline gives CDR1 MGHRA, CDR2 YSYEKL.

The chain combines TRBV7-2 with TRBJ2-7; TRBD1 agrees at 8 bases. The germline V gene encodes CDR1 SGHTA and CDR2 FQGNSA. The V gene end was trimmed by 0 bases and the J gene end by 0 bases; junction bases not matched to a gene: 1. The CDR3 has 15 residues. CDR3 sequence reads: CASSLAGTGSYEQYF. The CDR3 DNA reads TGTGCCAGCAGCTTAGCAGGGACAGGCTCCTACGAGCAGTACTTC.

The J gene is TRBJ2-7, the V gene TRBV7-9; 7 bases line up with TRBD1. Germline trimming cut 7 bases from V and 5 bases from J; bases unmatched to any gene: 8. The CDR3 has 13 amino acids. Germline V CDR1 and CDR2: SEHNR, FQNEAQ (reference sequence). The CDR3 protein is CASTQSGQDEQYF. CDR3 DNA: TGTGCCAGCACCCAATCCGGACAGGACGAGCAGTACTTC. The full variable domain, its missing parts supplied by reference TRBV7-9 and TRBJ2-7, is DTGVSQNPRHKITKRGQNVTFRCDPISEHNRLYWYRQTLGQGPEFLTYFQNEAQLEKSRLLSDRFSAERPKGSFSTLEIQRTEQGDSAMYLCASTQSGQDEQYFGPGTRLTVT.

The chain joins TRBV7-2 to TRBJ2-1; D gene unclear. This CDR3 comprises 13 residues. Germline CDR1 reads SGHTA; CDR2 reads FQGNSA. The V end was cut by 3 bases, the J end by 5 bases, with 8 bases between. The CDR3 loop reads CASSFGRHNEQFF. The CDR3 DNA reads as TGTGCCAGCAGCTTTGGGCGGCACAATGAGCAGTTCTTC.

The rearrangement links TRBV30 to TRBJ2-2, with D unclear. V lost 2 bases and J lost 6, with 7 bases in between. CDR3 length: 12 residues. The V gene's germline CDR1 is GTSNPN and CDR2 SVGIG (reference sequence). The CDR3 loop reads CAWSSLSGELFF. CDR3 bases: TGTGCCTGGAGTTCCCTCTCCGGGGAGCTGTTTTTT. The variable domain in full, completed from reference TRBV30 and TRBJ2-2, reads SQTIHQWPATLVQPVGSPLSLECTVEGTSNPNLYWYRQAAGRGLQLLFYSVGIGQISSEVPQNLSASRPQDRQFILSSKKLLLSDSGFYLCAWSSLSGELFFGEGSRLTVL.

V gene TRBV30 combines with J gene TRBJ1-1, with D hard to call. V dropped 5 bases and J dropped 1 base, with 14 bases sitting between them. The CDR3 is made up of 14 amino acids. Per germline, CDR1 GTSNPN and CDR2 SVGIG (reference sequence). In nucleotides, the CDR3 is TGTGCCTGGGAACTTGGAAACGCGAACACTGAAGCTTTCTTT. It is translated as CAWELGNANTEAFF. The full variable domain, rest sourced from reference TRBV30 and TRBJ1-1, is SQTIHQWPATLVQPVGSPLSLECTVEGTSNPNLYWYRQAAGRGLQLLFYSVGIGQISSEVPQNLSASRPQDRQFILSSKKLLLSDSGFYLCAWELGNANTEAFFGQGTRLTVV.

The rearrangement uses TRBV7-3 and TRBJ2-5; 7 positions match TRBD1. The CDR3 is made up of 13 amino acids. Germline CDR1 SGHTA, CDR2 FQGTGA. Trimming cost V 5 bases and J 10 bases; bases outside gene matches: 10. This CDR3 reads CASSPDRVGIQYF. The CDR3 DNA reads TGTGCCAGCAGCCCCGACAGGGTGGGAATCCAGTACTTC.

The genes are TRBV27 and TRBJ2-7, with 9 bases fitting TRBD1. Germline trimming cut 6 bases from V and 5 bases from J; bases unmatched to any gene: 5. From germline, CDR1 is MNHEY and CDR2 SMNVEV (reference sequence). This CDR3 is built from 13 residues. CDR3: CASRRTGVNEQYF. CDR3 DNA: TGTGCCAGCAGACGGACAGGGGTTAACGAGCAGTACTTC.

Only one count was recorded for this clone. V is TRBV7-3 and J is TRBJ1-1; no firm D call. Germline-derived CDR1 and CDR2 are SGHTA and FQGTGA. V lost 3 bases and J 1 base, leaving 6 bases between the germline ends. The CDR3 is 13 residues long. As DNA, the CDR3 is TGTGCCAGCAGCTTGCAGCCGAACACTGAAGCTTTCTTT. Residues: CASSLQPNTEAFF. Supplemented by reference TRBV7-3 and TRBJ1-1, the full variable domain reads GAGVSQTPSNKVTEKGKYVELRCDPISGHTALYWYRQSLGQGPEFLIYFQGTGAADDSGLPNDRFFAVRPEGSVSTLKIQRTERGDSAVYLCASSLQPNTEAFFGQGTRLTVV.

V usage is TRBV6-5 and J usage is TRBJ2-7, with 7 bases lining up with TRBD1. The V segment lost 7 bases and the J segment 4 bases; nucleotides outside the gene matches: 10. CDR1 is MNHEY, CDR2 SVGAGI, per germline. This CDR3 comprises 14 residues. The CDR3 coding sequence is TGTGCCAGCACAGACAGGGCGAAGGGGTACGAGCAGTACTTC. This gives the protein CASTDRAKGYEQYF.

The CDR3 region is CASSVCTIVETPYRIYTDTQYF. The CDR3 nucleotides read TGTGCCAGCAGCGTATGTACTATAGTAGAGACCCCCTACAGGATTTACACAGATACGCAGTATTTT. The chain couples TRBV9 to TRBJ2-3; maybe TRBD1 (5 bases). The CDR3 is 22 amino acids. Trimming cost V 1 base and J 2 bases, with 32 bases left between them. The V gene's germline CDR1 is SGDLS and CDR2 YYNGEE.

CDR3 DNA: TGTGCCAGCAGCCCGGGACTAGCGGGTGGGGCAGATACGCAGTATTTT. Protein sequence: CASSPGLAGGADTQYF. This chain connects TRBV5-4 to TRBJ2-3; 12 positions agree with TRBD2. The length of the CDR3 is 16 residues. V trimming: 4 bases; J trimming: 4 bases; junction bases outside the gene matches: 7. The germline V gene encodes CDR1 SGHNT and CDR2 YYREEE (reference sequence).